The next 5 T cell receptor beta chains were all read from a single sample in a study of blood T cell repertoires in COVID-19. Libraries were prepared by immunoSEQ multiplex PCR; TCRdb keeps only in-frame clonotypes and omits some of them. The sample carries 250,000 to 300,000 clones, 70% to 90% recorded once. The sample was peripheral blood. The receptors were gathered from a woman aged 60-75 years with COVID-19, enrolled during active disease.

The chain combines TRBV6-6 with TRBJ2-1; TRBD2 matches at 9 bases. CDR1 and CDR2 from the germline V gene are MNHNY and SVGAGI (reference sequence). With 4 bases clipped from V and 9 bases from J, the junction kept 10 bases outside the gene matches. This CDR3 comprises 15 residues. The CDR3 loop is CASSSVAGAVGEQFF. In DNA, the CDR3 is TGTGCCAGCAGTTCGGTAGCGGGAGCGGTAGGTGAGCAGTTCTTC.

The V gene is TRBV15, the J gene TRBJ2-1, with D hard to call. Germline assignment: CDR1 LNHNV and CDR2 YYDKDF (reference sequence). The CDR3 runs to 12 residues. The V end was cut by 0 bases, the J end by 8 bases, with 5 bases between. The CDR3 region is CATSRDPYEQFF. In DNA form, the CDR3 reads TGTGCCACCAGCAGAGATCCTTATGAGCAGTTCTTC.

This rearrangement joins TRBV30 to TRBJ2-6; TRBD1 agrees at 11 bases. Per the germline V gene, CDR1 is GTSNPN and CDR2 is SVGIG (reference sequence). V dropped 2 bases and J dropped 3; count of bases not matched to a gene: 3. The CDR3 spans 16 residues. CDR3 sequence (DNA): TGTGCCTGGAGTCCCGGGACAGGGGGTGGGGCCAACGTCCTGACTTTC. This sequence encodes CAWSPGTGGGANVLTF.

The count of this clone is one. The rearrangement joins TRBV9 to TRBJ2-4, with 9 bases identical to TRBD1. With 3 bases clipped from V and 8 bases from J, the junction kept 6 bases outside the gene matches. The CDR3 contains 14 residues. Germline V gene data show CDR1 as SGDLS and CDR2 as YYNGEE. The CDR3 DNA reads as TGTGCCAGCAGCGCGGGGAACAGGGGGCACATTCAGTACTTC. Its translation: CASSAGNRGHIQYF.

This clone was detected once. The gene calls are TRBV7-2 and TRBJ1-5; D perhaps matches TRBD1 (6 bases). The germline gives CDR1 SGHTA, CDR2 FQGNSA. This CDR3 comprises 15 residues. Trimming left V 6 bases short and J 3 bases short, with 15 bases between. In DNA, the CDR3 is TGTGCCAGCAGGTCAACAGGGTCCGACAATCAGCCCCAGCATTTT. Protein product: CASRSTGSDNQPQHF. Supplemented by reference TRBV7-2 and TRBJ1-5, the full variable domain reads GAGVSQSPSNKVTEKGKDVELRCDPISGHTALYWYRQSLGQGLEFLIYFQGNSAPDKSGLPSDRFSAERTGGSVSTLTIQRTQQEDSAVYLCASRSTGSDNQPQHFGDGTRLSIL.